This record looks at one TCR beta chain sequence and its context. Its target is not known. These data originate in a study of shared clonotypes between healthy human individuals. On the study more broadly: The composition of the donors was a couple of women and a few men aged 18 to 49. Findings and caveats of the study: Few donors restricted represented genetic and exposure-history diversity.

The CD4+ fraction was divided into a CD45RA+ naive subset and a CD45RA-negative memory subset. Authors' processing steps: ImmunoSEQ supplied junction-only sequences lacking quality scores, so filtering was different. Assay used: immunoSEQ multiplex PCR; TCRdb lists only in-frame clones, some missing. V and J calls and clone size are given by that table; D and trimming were obtained from the DNA. Of a few million clones listed, over 90% are singletons. Specimen: naive CD4+ T cells from PBMCs. Subset here: CD45RA+ positively selected. This clonotype was obtained from a young man in good health. Some clones in this sample may be carry-over from other donors' samples.

In nucleotides, the CDR3 is TGTGCCAGCAAAGCCCGGGGGGGGACCTACGAGCAGTACTTC. This encodes CASKARGGTYEQYF. V is TRBV6-6 and J is TRBJ2-7; 8 positions match TRBD2. The ends lost 7 bases at V and 2 bases at J; junction bases unmatched: 7. In germline, CDR1 is MNHNY, CDR2 SVGAGI (reference sequence). The CDR3 extends over 14 amino acids.